The TCR beta chain described here comes from a study of technical replicates of blood from several donors. Sequencing was performed with immunoSEQ multiplex PCR; in TCRdb, only in-frame clones are kept and a portion is missing. The sample records over 50,000 clones, about 91% being singletons. This CDR3 is 11 amino acids long. Germline loops: CDR1 SNHLY, CDR2 FYNNEI. Deletions cut 6 bases from V and 6 bases from J, with 6 bases between. The chain carries TRBV2 and TRBJ2-1; D gene uncertain. The receptor was isolated from a human donor in good health. Some clones in this sample may be carry-over from other donors' samples. Sequencing input: PBMCs. The CDR3 loop is CASSLSNEQFF. The CDR3 region has the DNA TGTGCCAGCAGCCTTAGCAATGAGCAGTTCTTC.